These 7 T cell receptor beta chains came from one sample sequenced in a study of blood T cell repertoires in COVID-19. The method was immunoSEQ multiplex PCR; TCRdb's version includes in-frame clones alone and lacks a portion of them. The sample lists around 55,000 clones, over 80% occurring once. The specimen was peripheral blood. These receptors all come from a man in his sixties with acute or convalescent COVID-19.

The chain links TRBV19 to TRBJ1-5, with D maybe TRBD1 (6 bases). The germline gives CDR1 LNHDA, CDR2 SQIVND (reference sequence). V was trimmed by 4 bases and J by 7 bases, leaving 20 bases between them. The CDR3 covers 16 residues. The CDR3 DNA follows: TGTGCCAGTAGTAACCCTTTAGGGGGAATAGGCCAGCCCCAGCATTTT. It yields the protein CASSNPLGGIGQPQHF.

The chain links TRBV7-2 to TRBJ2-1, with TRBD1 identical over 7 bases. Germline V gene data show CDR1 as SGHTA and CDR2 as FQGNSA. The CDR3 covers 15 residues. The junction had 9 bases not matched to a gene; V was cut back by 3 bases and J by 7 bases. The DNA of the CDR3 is TGTGCCAGCAGCTTTGGCCAGGGGGTGGGGAATGAGCAGTTCTTC. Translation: CASSFGQGVGNEQFF.

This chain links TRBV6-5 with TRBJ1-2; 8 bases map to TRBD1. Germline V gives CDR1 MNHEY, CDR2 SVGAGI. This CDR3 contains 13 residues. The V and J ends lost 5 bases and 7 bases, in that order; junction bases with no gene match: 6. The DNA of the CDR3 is TGTGCCAGCAGTCCCAGGGGGCCGGCTGGCTACACCTTC. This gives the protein CASSPRGPAGYTF.

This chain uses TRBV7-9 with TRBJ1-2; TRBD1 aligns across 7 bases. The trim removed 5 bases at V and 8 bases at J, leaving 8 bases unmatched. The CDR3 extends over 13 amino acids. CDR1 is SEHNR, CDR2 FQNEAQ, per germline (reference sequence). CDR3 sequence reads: CASSPGGGWGYTF. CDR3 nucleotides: TGTGCCAGCAGCCCGGGAGGGGGCTGGGGCTACACCTTC.

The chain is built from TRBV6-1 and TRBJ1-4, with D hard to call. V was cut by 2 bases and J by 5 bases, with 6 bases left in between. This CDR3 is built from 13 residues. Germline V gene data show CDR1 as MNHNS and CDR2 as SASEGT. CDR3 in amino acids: CASSELINEKLFF. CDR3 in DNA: TGTGCCAGCAGTGAACTAATCAATGAAAAACTGTTTTTT.

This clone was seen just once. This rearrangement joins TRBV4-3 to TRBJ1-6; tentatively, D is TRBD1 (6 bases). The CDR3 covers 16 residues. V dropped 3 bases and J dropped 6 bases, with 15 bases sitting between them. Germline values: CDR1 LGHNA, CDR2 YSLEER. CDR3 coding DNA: TGCGCCAGCAGCCAGGAGGCTACAGGGACTAATTCACCCCTCCACTTT. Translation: CASSQEATGTNSPLHF.

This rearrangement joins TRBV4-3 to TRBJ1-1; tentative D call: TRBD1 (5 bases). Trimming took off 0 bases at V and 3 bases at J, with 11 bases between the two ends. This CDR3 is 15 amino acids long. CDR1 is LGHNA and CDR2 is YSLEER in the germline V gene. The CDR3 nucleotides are TGCGCCAGCAGCCAAGAGCCAGGGAGGTACACTGAAGCTTTCTTT. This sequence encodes CASSQEPGRYTEAFF.